The TCR beta chain under discussion was sequenced for a study of cytomegalovirus exposure and HLA in healthy donors. Study-level points and caveats: Rarity held for most TCR sequences, but there were some public TCRs that occurred in many donors. An analysis done earlier found most TCR beta V segments productive about 87% or about 30% of the time.

The PCR ran on 60 Vbeta and 13 Jbeta primers. Repertoires were generated with immunoSEQ multiplex PCR, while TCRdb's copy carries only in-frame clones and drops some. The data show roughly 97,000 clones, about four fifths seen once. About this clone: Its antigen is still unknown.

Germline V lookup: CDR1 SGHDT, CDR2 YYEEEE. The CDR3 contains 14 residues. The V gene lost 4 bases and the J gene lost 8 bases, with 18 bases spanning the gap. J is TRBJ1-1 and V is TRBV5-6, with D unclear. The origin of this receptor is a man aged 35-49 years in good health and CMV-seropositive. Sequenced: PBMCs. Here the CDR3 reads CASSGPARLTEAFF. The CDR3 nucleotides are TGTGCCAGCAGCGGGCCGGCCAGGCTGACAGAAGCTTTCTTT.